Reported below is one TCR beta chain. This record comes from a study of neurological immune-mediated disorders. Each CDR3 protein gets one entry after TCRdb re-called the 5' RACE reads with MiXCR. Of some 15,000 distinct CDR3 sequences listed, about 20% are singletons. The V and J ends lost 4 bases and 6 bases, in that order; junction bases with no gene match: 6. CDR1 is LNHNV, CDR2 YYDKDF, per germline (reference sequence). CDR3 size: 13 residues. The TCR was taken from a man aged 45-60 years in good health. J is TRBJ2-7 and V is TRBV15; 7 bases are a match to TRBD1. Input material: PBMCs. The CDR3 DNA reads TGTGCCACCAGCACCGAGGGGGCGCGCGAGCAGTACTTC. Translated: CATSTEGAREQYF.